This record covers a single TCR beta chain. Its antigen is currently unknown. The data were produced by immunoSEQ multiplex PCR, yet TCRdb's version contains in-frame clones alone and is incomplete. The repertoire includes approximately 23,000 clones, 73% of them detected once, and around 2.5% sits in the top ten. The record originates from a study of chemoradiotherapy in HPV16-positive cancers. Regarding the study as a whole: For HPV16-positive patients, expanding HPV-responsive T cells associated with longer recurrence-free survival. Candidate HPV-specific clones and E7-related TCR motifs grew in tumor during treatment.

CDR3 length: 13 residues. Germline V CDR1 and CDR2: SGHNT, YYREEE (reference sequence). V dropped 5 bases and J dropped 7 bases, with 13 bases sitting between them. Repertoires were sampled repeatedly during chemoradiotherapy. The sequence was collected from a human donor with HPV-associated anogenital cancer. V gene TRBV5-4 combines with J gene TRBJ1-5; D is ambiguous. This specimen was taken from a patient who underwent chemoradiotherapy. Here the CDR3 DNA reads TGTGCCAGCAGTTCAGGAGTAGGACAGCCCCAGCATTTT. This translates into CASSSGVGQPQHF.